The 2 T cell receptor beta chains presented below share a single source sample, sequenced in a study of T cells after yellow fever vaccination. TCRdb itself ran the 5' RACE reads through MiXCR, one entry per CDR3 protein. Of about 170,000 distinct CDR3 sequences listed, approximately 6.2% are singletons. The sample was CD4+ T cells sorted from PBMCs, taken on the day of the first yellow fever vaccination. These TCRs come from a man aged 18 to 30 who received the YFV17D yellow fever vaccine.

This clonotype occurred many times. The V gene is TRBV12-3 or TRBV12-4, the J gene TRBJ2-5, with 7 bases that match TRBD2. V gave up 1 base and J gave up 0 bases; unmatched junction bases: 5. The CDR3 runs 16 residues. CDR3 in amino acids: CASSLVPSGYQETQYF. In DNA form, the CDR3 reads TGTGCCAGCAGTTTAGTTCCTAGCGGATACCAAGAGACCCAGTACTTC.

In its sample, this clonotype was seen many times. The chain carries TRBV7-9 and TRBJ2-1; D is undetermined. Germline CDR1 is SEHNR and CDR2 is FQNEAQ (reference sequence). The CDR3 contains 13 residues. Trimming shortened V by 5 bases and J by 0 bases, and 5 bases separated the two germline ends. The CDR3 loop is CASSRSSYNEQFF. The CDR3 DNA sequence: TGTGCCAGCAGCAGGAGCTCCTACAATGAGCAGTTCTTC.